These 17 T cell receptor beta chains share one sample of origin, sequenced in a study of CD4+ T cells in melanoma. Generated by immunoSEQ multiplex PCR, the TCRdb table keeps only in-frame clones and is missing some. Seen here are some 12,000 clones, about three fifths observed once, and the top ten hold 8.9%. The sample was cells from a culture (not recorded whether cultured in vitro). The receptors come from a human donor with melanoma.

The V and J genes are TRBV6-1 and TRBJ1-2, with D possibly matching TRBD1 (6 bases). Trimming stripped 10 bases from V and 7 bases from J, with 16 bases between. Per germline, CDR1 MNHNS and CDR2 SASEGT. The CDR3 extends over 12 amino acids. CDR3 amino acids: CATLVGAGGYTF. The CDR3 region has the DNA TGTGCCACCCTCGTGGGGGCGGGTGGCTACACCTTC.

J is TRBJ2-3 and V is TRBV19; 7 bases map to TRBD2. V lost 3 bases and J lost 4; bases outside the gene matches: 7. This CDR3 region has 15 residues. CDR1 is LNHDA and CDR2 is SQIVND in the germline V gene (reference sequence). CDR3 amino acids: CASSIWGGMADTQYF. In DNA form, the CDR3 reads TGTGCCAGTAGTATTTGGGGGGGGATGGCAGATACGCAGTATTTT.

The chain is built from TRBV7-9 and TRBJ1-6; D is perhaps TRBD1 (6 bases). Germline CDR1 and CDR2: SEHNR and FQNEAQ (reference sequence). The CDR3 consists of 15 residues. V was shortened by 3 bases and J by 8 bases, with 14 bases between the two germline ends. DNA of the CDR3: TGTGCCAGCAGCTTTCTGGACAGTTCCTATTCACCCCTCCACTTT. As protein: CASSFLDSSYSPLHF.

V is TRBV6-1 and J is TRBJ1-5; D unresolved. This CDR3 is 13 amino acids long. Germline V lookup: CDR1 MNHNS, CDR2 SASEGT. Deletions cut 4 bases from V and 6 bases from J, with 10 bases between. In DNA form, the CDR3 reads TGTGCCAGCAGTGTTGAGGGAAGTCAGCCCCAGCATTTT. It specifies CASSVEGSQPQHF.

This clone was counted between two and nine times. The genes are TRBV6-5 and TRBJ1-1; D gene unclear. CDR3 length: 14 residues. With 8 bases removed from V and 1 base from J, the gap between germline ends came to 14 bases. Germline values: CDR1 MNHEY, CDR2 SVGAGI. The CDR3 protein is CASRIDLWNTEAFF. The CDR3 region has the DNA TGTGCCAGCCGGATAGACCTTTGGAACACTGAAGCTTTCTTT.

The table lists this clone with a few counts. The chain combines TRBV14 with TRBJ1-2; no reliable D call. The V and J ends lost 8 bases and 7 bases respectively, with 11 bases between them. Looked up from germline, CDR1 is SGHDN and CDR2 is FVKESK. The CDR3 totals 11 residues. The CDR3 reads CASRGWGGYTF. CDR3 coding DNA: TGTGCCAGCCGGGGTTGGGGTGGCTACACCTTC. Looking up the rest from reference TRBV14 and TRBJ1-2 gives the full variable domain: EAGVTQFPSHSVIEKGQTVTLRCDPISGHDNLYWYRRVMGKEIKFLLHFVKESKQDESGMPNNRFLAERTGGTYSTLKVQPAELEDSGVYFCASRGWGGYTFGSGTRLTVV.

This rearrangement joins TRBV5-6 to TRBJ1-2; TRBD1 might be the D (6 bases). The CDR3 sequence is 14 residues long. Germline-derived CDR1 and CDR2 are SGHDT and YYEEEE. Trimming took 4 bases from V and 7 from J, leaving 17 bases between them. The CDR3 loop reads CASSTPRGASGYTF. Here the CDR3 DNA reads TGTGCCAGCAGCACCCCCCGGGGGGCGAGTGGCTACACCTTC.

The V call is TRBV19, the J call TRBJ2-2; no clear D. This CDR3 comprises 15 residues. Germline V gives CDR1 LNHDA, CDR2 SQIVND (reference sequence). Trimming shortened V by 3 bases and J by 8 bases, and 16 bases separated the two germline ends. This CDR3 reads CASSIAAGVRGELFF. DNA for the CDR3: TGTGCCAGTAGTATCGCGGCAGGAGTCCGGGGGGAGCTGTTTTTT.

This chain joins TRBV7-3 and TRBJ1-2; TRBD1 matches 10 bases. V was pared by 3 bases and J by 13 bases, with 5 bases of the junction left unmatched. Germline V gives CDR1 SGHTA, CDR2 FQGTGA. The CDR3 length is 12 residues. The CDR3 DNA sequence: TGTGCCAGCAGCTTGCCGGGACAGGGGTTCACCTTC. The encoded protein is CASSLPGQGFTF.

This clone was seen a few times. V and J are TRBV25-1 and TRBJ1-1, with TRBD1 matching 8 bases. Germline values: CDR1 MGHDK, CDR2 SYGVNS. The CDR3 has 15 residues. V gave up 5 bases and J gave up 6 bases; unmatched junction bases: 11. The CDR3 region has the DNA TGTGCCAGCAGTTCAGGGGGCATACGACTCGCTGAAGCTTTCTTT. This codes for CASSSGGIRLAEAFF. The complete variable domain, with remaining parts taken from reference TRBV25-1 and TRBJ1-1, reads EADIYQTPRYLVIGTGKKITLECSQTMGHDKMYWYQQDPGMELHLIHYSYGVNSTEKGDLSSESTVSRIRTEHFPLTLESARPSHTSQYLCASSSGGIRLAEAFFGQGTRLTVV.

This chain connects TRBV9 to TRBJ1-3; D remains ambiguous. Trimming cost V 1 base and J 1 base, with 12 bases left between them. In germline, CDR1 is SGDLS, CDR2 YYNGEE. This CDR3 contains 16 residues. CDR3 bases: TGTGCCAGCAGCGTAAGGGAGGTACTTTCTGGAAACACCATATATTTT. Its protein product is CASSVREVLSGNTIYF. Looking up the rest from reference TRBV9 and TRBJ1-3 gives the full variable domain: DSGVTQTPKHLITATGQRVTLRCSPRSGDLSVYWYQQSLDQGLQFLIQYYNGEERAKGNILERFSAQQFPDLHSELNLSSLELGDSALYFCASSVREVLSGNTIYFGEGSWLTVV.

V is TRBV11-2 and J is TRBJ2-7; D possibly matches TRBD1 or TRBD2 (5 bases each). Germline CDR1 and CDR2: SGHAT and FQNNGV. There are 13 residues in the CDR3. The V end was cut by 1 base, the J end by 7 bases, with 11 bases between. The CDR3 loop reads CASSLGGLGEQYF. CDR3 nucleotide sequence: TGTGCCAGCAGCTTAGGGGGGTTAGGAGAGCAGTACTTC.

The chain has TRBV10-3 and TRBJ2-2, with a weak D call TRBD2 (7 bases). Deletions cut 2 bases from V and 7 bases from J, with 14 bases between. The length of the CDR3 is 15 residues. In germline, CDR1 is ENHRY, CDR2 SYGVKD. CDR3 residues: CAISEEGGPVGELFF. The CDR3 bases are TGTGCCATCAGTGAGGAGGGGGGGCCGGTCGGGGAGCTGTTTTTT.

The chain uses TRBV4-1 and TRBJ2-3, with D maybe TRBD2 (7 bases). Trimming left V 0 bases short and J 2 bases short, with 15 bases between. The CDR3 contains 17 residues. Germline CDR1 and CDR2: MGHRA and YSYEKL. In DNA form, the CDR3 reads TGCGCCAGCAGCCAAGATGGGGGGGCCGGGTACACAGATACGCAGTATTTT. Its protein is CASSQDGGAGYTDTQYF.

This clone showed up just a few times. The rearrangement uses TRBV30 and TRBJ1-5; D is unresolved. The CDR3 is made up of 17 amino acids. Trimming took off 5 bases at V and 0 bases at J, with 20 bases between the two ends. CDR1 is GTSNPN and CDR2 is SVGIG in the germline V gene (reference sequence). For the CDR3, the DNA is TGTGCCTGGGGAGACTCCGTCTCCAAAGGTAGCAATCAGCCCCAGCATTTT. Amino acids: CAWGDSVSKGSNQPQHF.

In its sample, this clone was seen a few times. The J gene is TRBJ2-7, the V gene TRBV18; D may be TRBD2 (7 bases). CDR1 KGHSH and CDR2 LQKENI come from the germline V gene. Trimming took 2 bases from V and 9 from J, leaving 14 bases between them. The CDR3 has 13 amino acids. The DNA of the CDR3 is TGTGCCAGCTCACCAGATGGACAGCGGGGGCAGTACTTC. Translating gives CASSPDGQRGQYF.

With regard to this clone: Relative to the germline gene, one junction end is altered; a read error may explain this. The chain couples TRBV7-7 to TRBJ2-5; 9 nucleotides agree with TRBD1. This CDR3 region has 17 residues. From germline, CDR1 is SSHAT and CDR2 FNYEAQ (reference sequence). The CDR3 sequence is CASSPRGLGQGFETQYF. The CDR3 bases are TGTGCTAGCAGCCCACGAGGACTAGGACAGGGGTTTGAGACCCAGTACTTC.